These 2 T cell receptor beta chains share one sample of origin, sequenced in a study of T cells in Graves' hyperthyroidism and ophthalmopathy. Template material for amplifying TCR beta CDR3 regions consisted of RNA transcripts. With the HTBI primer set, the TCR CDR3 went through a first round of RT-PCR. TCRdb reprocessed the multiplex PCR reads via MiXCR and lists one record per CDR3 protein. The table includes a few hundred thousand distinct CDR3 sequences, around 13% detected once. The sequenced sample was blood. These receptors were obtained from a woman aged 40 to 50 with Graves' hyperthyroidism.

This clonotype was observed a handful of times. V and J are TRBV11-2 and TRBJ2-3; 11 bases are a match to TRBD1. CDR1 is SGHAT and CDR2 is FQNNGV in the germline V gene. This CDR3 spans 16 amino acids. J gave up 4 bases and V 3 bases, and 6 bases lay outside the gene matches. CDR3 in DNA: TGTGCCAGCAGCTTGAAGAGGACAGGGGGCGCAGATACGCAGTATTTT. This sequence encodes CASSLKRTGGADTQYF.

This clonotype was picked up many times. The chain links TRBV6-1 to TRBJ2-3; tentative D call: TRBD2 (5 bases). Germline CDR1 MNHNS, CDR2 SASEGT. CDR3 length: 15 residues. Trimming shortened V by 0 bases and J by 3 bases, and 10 bases separated the two germline ends. In DNA, the CDR3 is TGTGCCAGCAGTGAAGCTTGGAGGCAAACAGATACGCAGTATTTT. This codes for CASSEAWRQTDTQYF.